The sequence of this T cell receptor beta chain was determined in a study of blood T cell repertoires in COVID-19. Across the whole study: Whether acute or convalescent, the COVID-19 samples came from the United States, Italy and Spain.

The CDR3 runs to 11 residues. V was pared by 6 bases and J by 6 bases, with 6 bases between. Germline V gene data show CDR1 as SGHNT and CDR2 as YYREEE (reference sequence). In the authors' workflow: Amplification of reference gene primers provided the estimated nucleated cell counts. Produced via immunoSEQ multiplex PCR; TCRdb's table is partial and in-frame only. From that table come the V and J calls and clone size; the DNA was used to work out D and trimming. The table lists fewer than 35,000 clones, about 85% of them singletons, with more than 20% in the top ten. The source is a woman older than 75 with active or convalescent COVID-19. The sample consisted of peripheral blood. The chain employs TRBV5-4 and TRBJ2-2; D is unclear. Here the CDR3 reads CASTVAGELFF. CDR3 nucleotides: TGTGCCAGCACCGTCGCCGGGGAGCTGTTTTTT.